Given below is one TCR beta chain in context. CDR1 is SGHTA and CDR2 is FQGNSA in the germline V gene. The CDR3 is made up of 14 amino acids. Trimming pared 5 bases from V and 5 bases from J, leaving 15 bases between. This specimen comes from a study of blood T cell repertoires in COVID-19. Overall study: The United States, Italy and Spain supplied acute and convalescent COVID-19 samples. PBMCs, B-cell-depleted T cells, or T cells provided the cDNA or gDNA that made up the material.

Under the authors' procedure: Estimates of nucleated cell counts were drawn from the amplification of reference gene primers. TCRdb's table, derived via immunoSEQ multiplex PCR, lists solely in-frame clones and lacks some. V and J calls and clone size follow that table, whereas D and trimming were derived from the DNA. This table holds 140,000 to 150,000 clones, approximately 89% found once. Sequencing was carried out using peripheral blood. The rearrangement uses TRBV7-2 and TRBJ1-2, with D perhaps TRBD1 (5 bases). The TCR sequence derives from a human donor in a cohort sampled during active COVID-19. CDR3 in DNA: TGTGCCAGCAGCACACGACGGGGGAGGTATGGCTACACCTTC. Amino acid sequence: CASSTRRGRYGYTF.